In its sample, the clone carrying this TCR beta chain was seen many times. The source of the sample is a study of T-cell reconstitution after alpha-beta-depleted transplantation in children. Construction of the TCRbeta library involved unique molecular identifiers. TCRdb re-called the PCR reads through MiXCR, storing one row per CDR3 protein. The sample holds over 150,000 distinct CDR3 sequences, around 7% seen once. There are 15 residues in the CDR3. Germline CDR1 is DFQATT and CDR2 is SNEGSKA (reference sequence). Trimming cost V 5 bases and J 3 bases; bases outside gene matches: 4. The sample here was PBMCs from the stem cell graft donor, taken from the stem cell graft. This TCR came from a human donor who donated a stem cell graft to a child with Wiskott-Aldrich syndrome. The V gene is TRBV20-1, the J gene TRBJ2-1; 13 bases agree with TRBD2. In DNA, the CDR3 is TGCAGTGCTTCCCGACTAGCGGGAGGCTACAATGAGCAGTTCTTC. Protein: CSASRLAGGYNEQFF.